Listed here are 15 T cell receptor beta chains from one sample, sequenced in a study of cytomegalovirus exposure and HLA in healthy donors. The PCR ran on 60 Vbeta and 13 Jbeta primers. Clones were read by immunoSEQ multiplex PCR, and TCRdb kept only the in-frame ones, dropping some. The sample lists about 120,000 clones; more than 65% were seen once. The specimen sequenced was PBMCs. These receptors were obtained from a young man in good health and CMV-seropositive.

The chain employs TRBV4-2 and TRBJ2-1, with 9 bases that match TRBD2. The junction had 11 bases not matched to a gene; V was cut back by 1 base and J by 7 bases. The CDR3 is 17 amino acids. The germline CDR1 and CDR2 sequences are LGHNA and YNFKEQ. The chain's CDR3 is CASSQGGVAGELNEQFF. CDR3 coding DNA: TGTGCCAGCAGCCAAGGGGGAGTAGCGGGGGAGTTGAATGAGCAGTTCTTC.

V gene TRBV15 combines with J gene TRBJ2-7, with TRBD2 identical over 8 bases. In germline, CDR1 is LNHNV, CDR2 YYDKDF (reference sequence). The CDR3 extends over 15 amino acids. Germline trimming cut 0 bases from V and 2 bases from J; bases unmatched to any gene: 3. The CDR3: CATSRDAGGPYEQYF. Written as DNA, the CDR3 is TGTGCCACCAGCAGAGATGCGGGGGGCCCCTACGAGCAGTACTTC.

The chain is built from TRBV19 and TRBJ2-4; 7 positions match TRBD1. The CDR3 is 15 amino acids. J was trimmed by 0 bases and V by 5 bases; bases with no gene match: 4. Germline CDR1 is LNHDA and CDR2 is SQIVND (reference sequence). CDR3 region: CASSPRQGAKNIQYF. CDR3 DNA: TGTGCCAGTAGTCCCCGACAGGGAGCCAAAAACATTCAGTACTTC.

There are a few counts of this clone. V usage is TRBV11-2 and J usage is TRBJ2-7; D is unresolved. The V gene's germline CDR1 is SGHAT and CDR2 FQNNGV. This CDR3 is 12 amino acids long. V gave up 2 bases and J gave up 2 bases, with 4 bases separating them. The CDR3 spells CASSLTAYEQYF. DNA for the CDR3: TGTGCCAGCAGCTTAACAGCCTACGAGCAGTACTTC.

J is TRBJ2-2 and V is TRBV27; perhaps TRBD2 as D (5 bases). CDR1 and CDR2 from the germline V gene are MNHEY and SMNVEV (reference sequence). The CDR3 is 14 amino acids. V gave up 3 bases and J gave up 0 bases, with 5 bases separating them. The CDR3 reads CASSLTTNTGELFF. CDR3 sequence (DNA): TGTGCCAGCAGTTTGACTACGAACACCGGGGAGCTGTTTTTT.

The chain couples TRBV30 to TRBJ2-2; D is unresolved. With 1 base removed from V and 8 bases from J, the gap between germline ends came to 11 bases. The CDR3 totals 13 residues. In germline, CDR1 is GTSNPN, CDR2 SVGIG (reference sequence). CDR3 sequence (DNA): TGTGCCTGGAGTGACCAGGATGGGGGGGAGCTGTTTTTT. Protein: CAWSDQDGGELFF.

V usage is TRBV6-1 and J usage is TRBJ2-7; TRBD1 agrees at 10 bases. With 8 bases clipped from V and 4 bases from J, the junction kept 8 bases outside the gene matches. The V gene's germline CDR1 is MNHNS and CDR2 SASEGT. CDR3 length equals 14 residues. The CDR3: CASLRPGQGYEQYF. As DNA, the CDR3 is TGTGCCAGCCTTAGACCGGGACAGGGGTACGAGCAGTACTTC.

The chain combines TRBV2 with TRBJ1-5, with D possibly TRBD1 on 6 matching bases. The germline CDR1 and CDR2 sequences are SNHLY and FYNNEI. The CDR3 sequence is 14 residues long. V was clipped by 5 bases and J by 2 bases, with 10 bases between them. In nucleotides, the CDR3 is TGTGCCAGCAGTCGACAGGTCCGCAATCAGCCCCAGCATTTT. Translated, it gives CASSRQVRNQPQHF.

The chain joins TRBV6-4 to TRBJ2-1, with 12 bases that match TRBD2. CDR1 and CDR2 from the germline V gene are MRHNA and SNTAGT. CDR3 length: 15 residues. Trimming removed 6 bases from V and 7 bases from J; junction bases left unmatched: 7. For the CDR3, the DNA is TGTGCCAGCAGAGCAGGACTAGCGGGGAATAATGAGCAGTTCTTC. Protein product: CASRAGLAGNNEQFF.

The table lists this clone with a few counts. The chain uses TRBV9 and TRBJ1-2, with 8 bases identical to TRBD1. Germline V CDR1 and CDR2: SGDLS, YYNGEE. After removal of 4 bases from V and 4 bases from J, the junction contained 18 bases not matched to a gene. The CDR3 loop spans 18 amino acids. CDR3 residues: CASSHPGTGGRRSYGYTF. The CDR3 region has the DNA TGTGCCAGCAGCCACCCGGGGACAGGCGGGAGAAGGAGCTATGGCTACACCTTC.

The chain uses TRBV6-6 and TRBJ1-2; no clear D. Between the trimmed V and J ends, which lost 6 bases and 5 bases, there was a span of 16 bases. CDR3 size: 14 residues. CDR1 is MNHNY, CDR2 SVGAGI, per germline (reference sequence). This CDR3 is CASRFGVELYGYTF. CDR3 DNA sequence: TGTGCCAGCAGGTTCGGTGTGGAACTATATGGCTACACCTTC.

In its sample, this clone was seen a few times. The DNA of the CDR3 is TGTGCCAGCAGTCTCGCAAGCGGGGGGCCGGAGCAGTACTTC. Translation gives CASSLASGGPEQYF. The J gene is TRBJ2-7, the V gene TRBV6-5; 9 bases are shared with TRBD2. CDR3 length equals 14 residues. The germline gives CDR1 MNHEY, CDR2 SVGAGI. V dropped 5 bases and J dropped 7; count of bases not matched to a gene: 9.

The chain links TRBV7-2 to TRBJ1-4; D possibly corresponds to TRBD1 (5 bases). V lost 5 bases and J 7 bases, leaving 17 bases between the germline ends. The CDR3 is made up of 15 amino acids. The germline CDR1 and CDR2 sequences are SGHTA and FQGNSA. The CDR3 is CASSLIRGTGEKLFF. CDR3 nucleotide sequence: TGTGCCAGCAGCCTAATTCGGGGGACGGGTGAAAAACTGTTTTTT.

The chain uses TRBV5-4 and TRBJ2-5, with D possibly being TRBD2 (6 bases). The V gene's germline CDR1 is SGHNT and CDR2 YYREEE (reference sequence). Deletions cut 1 base from V and 4 bases from J, with 11 bases between. CDR3 length: 14 residues. The CDR3 sequence: CASSLYAGPETQYF. CDR3 bases: TGTGCCAGCAGCTTGTATGCGGGGCCAGAGACCCAGTACTTC.

The chain has TRBV7-2 and TRBJ2-5; D ambiguous. The germline gives CDR1 SGHTA, CDR2 FQGNSA. The ends were cut back, 5 bases at V and 2 bases at J, with 12 bases in the middle. This CDR3 spans 14 amino acids. CDR3 DNA: TGTGCCAGCAGCACCCAGAGGTGGCAAGAGACCCAGTACTTC. Translation gives CASSTQRWQETQYF.